The sequence of this T cell receptor (beta chain) was determined in a study of OX40 agonist ivuxolimab in advanced cancers. At the level of the study: Allowance was made for prior anti-PD-1, anti-PD-L1 or anti-CTLA-4 therapy, and roughly 40% had some.

TCRdb's copy holds only in-frame clones and misses some; the assay was immunoSEQ multiplex PCR. The sample has about 38,000 clones, 80% to 90% seen once. Study-wide points: On average, CD8+ T cells showed a greater number of expanded clones than CD4+.

With respect to this clone: Its antigen remains unidentified.

The length of the CDR3 is 18 residues. Germline CDR1 reads LGHNA; CDR2 reads YSLEER. V shed 0 bases, J shed 7 bases, and the junction held 15 bases outside the gene matches. This sequence joins TRBV4-3 and TRBJ2-1; 7 bases map to TRBD2. The receptor was derived from an adult with an advanced solid tumor such as melanoma, head and neck, liver or kidney cancer. The source material was CD4+ or CD8+ T cells sorted from blood, sampled in a trial of the OX40 agonist ivuxolimab. The CDR3 sequence is CASSQEMGWGGQWNEQFF. The CDR3 nucleotides read TGCGCCAGCAGCCAAGAAATGGGGTGGGGAGGGCAATGGAATGAGCAGTTCTTC.